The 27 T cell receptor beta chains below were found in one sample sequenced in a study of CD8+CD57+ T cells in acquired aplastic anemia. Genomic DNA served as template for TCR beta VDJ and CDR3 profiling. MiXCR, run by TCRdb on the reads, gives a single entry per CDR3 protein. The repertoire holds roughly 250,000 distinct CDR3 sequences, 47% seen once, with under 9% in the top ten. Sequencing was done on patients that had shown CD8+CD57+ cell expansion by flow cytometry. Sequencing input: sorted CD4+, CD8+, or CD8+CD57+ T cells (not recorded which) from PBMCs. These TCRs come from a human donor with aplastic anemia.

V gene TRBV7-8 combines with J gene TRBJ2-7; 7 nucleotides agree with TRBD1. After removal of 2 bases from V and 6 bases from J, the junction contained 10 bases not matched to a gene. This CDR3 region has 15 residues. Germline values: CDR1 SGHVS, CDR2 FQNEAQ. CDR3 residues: CASSLTRTGTGEQYF. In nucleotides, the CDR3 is TGTGCCAGCAGCTTAACTCGGACAGGTACGGGCGAGCAGTACTTC. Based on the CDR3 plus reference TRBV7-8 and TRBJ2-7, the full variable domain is GAGVSQSPRYKVAKRGQDVALRCDPISGHVSLFWYQQALGQGPEFLTYFQNEAQLDKSGLPSDRFFAERPEGSVSTLKIQRTQQEDSAVYLCASSLTRTGTGEQYFGPGTRLTVT.

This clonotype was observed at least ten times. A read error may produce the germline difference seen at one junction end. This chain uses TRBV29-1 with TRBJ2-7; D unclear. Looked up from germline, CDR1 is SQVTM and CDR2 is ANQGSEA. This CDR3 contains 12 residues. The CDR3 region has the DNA TGCAGCGTTGAAATAGACTCCAACGAGCAGTACTTC. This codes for CSVEIDSNEQYF.

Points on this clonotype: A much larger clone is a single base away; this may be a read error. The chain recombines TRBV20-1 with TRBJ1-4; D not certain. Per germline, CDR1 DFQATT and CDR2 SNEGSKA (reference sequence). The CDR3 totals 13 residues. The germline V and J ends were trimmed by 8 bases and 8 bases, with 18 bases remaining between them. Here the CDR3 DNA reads TGCAGTACTAAAAGCGGAGTTGAAGAAAAACTGTTTTTT. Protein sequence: CSTKSGVEEKLFF.

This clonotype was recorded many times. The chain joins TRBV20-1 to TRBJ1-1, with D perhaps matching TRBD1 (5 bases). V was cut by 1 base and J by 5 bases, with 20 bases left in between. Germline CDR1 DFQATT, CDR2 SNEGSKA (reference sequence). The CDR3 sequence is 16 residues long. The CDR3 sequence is CSARGQRQSIGTEAFF. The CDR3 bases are TGCAGTGCTAGAGGACAACGACAGTCCATAGGGACTGAAGCTTTCTTT.

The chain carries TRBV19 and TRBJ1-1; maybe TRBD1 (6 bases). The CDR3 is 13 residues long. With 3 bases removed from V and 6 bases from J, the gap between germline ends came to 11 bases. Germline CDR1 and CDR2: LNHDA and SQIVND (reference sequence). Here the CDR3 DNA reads TGTGCCAGTAGTATCGCGAGGGGGGCTGAAGCTTTCTTT. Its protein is CASSIARGAEAFF.

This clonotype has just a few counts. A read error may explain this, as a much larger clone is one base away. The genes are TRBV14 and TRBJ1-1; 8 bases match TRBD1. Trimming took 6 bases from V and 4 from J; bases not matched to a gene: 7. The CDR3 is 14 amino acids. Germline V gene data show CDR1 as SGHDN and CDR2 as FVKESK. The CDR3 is CASSRTGGITEAFF. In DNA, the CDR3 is TGTGCCAGCAGTCGAACAGGGGGTATCACTGAAGCTTTCTTT.

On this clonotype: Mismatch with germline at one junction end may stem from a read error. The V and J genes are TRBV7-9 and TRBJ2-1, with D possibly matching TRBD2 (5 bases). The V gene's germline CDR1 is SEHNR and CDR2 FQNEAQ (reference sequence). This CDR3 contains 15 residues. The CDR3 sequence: CASGLKTPETDEQFF. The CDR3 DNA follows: TGCGCCAGCGGCCTAAAAACCCCAGAGACGGATGAGCAGTTCTTC. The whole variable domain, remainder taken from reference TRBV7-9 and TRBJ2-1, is DTGVSQNPRHKITKRGQNVTFRCDPISEHNRLYWYRQTLGQGPEFLTYFQNEAQLEKSRLLSDRFSAERPKGSFSTLEIQRTEQGDSAMYLCASGLKTPETDEQFFGPGTRLTVL.

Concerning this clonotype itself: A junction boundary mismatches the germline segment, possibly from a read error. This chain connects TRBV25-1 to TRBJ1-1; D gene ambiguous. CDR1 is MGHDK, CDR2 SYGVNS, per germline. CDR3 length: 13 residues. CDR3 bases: TGTGCCAGCAGAGAATTTATGAACACTGAAGCTTTCTTT. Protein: CASREFMNTEAFF. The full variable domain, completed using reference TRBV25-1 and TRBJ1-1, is EADIYQTPRYLVIGTGKKITLECSQTMGHDKMYWYQQDPGMELHLIHYSYGVNSTEKGDLSSESTVSRIRTEHFPLTLESARPSHTSQYLCASREFMNTEAFFGQGTRLTVV.

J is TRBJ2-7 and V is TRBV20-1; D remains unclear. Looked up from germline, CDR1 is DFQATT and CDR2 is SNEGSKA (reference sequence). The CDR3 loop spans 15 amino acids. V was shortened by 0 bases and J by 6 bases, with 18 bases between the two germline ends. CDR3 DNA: TGCAGTGCTAGAGATCCGGAAGGGTACATCGGCGAGCAGTACTTC. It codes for CSARDPEGYIGEQYF.

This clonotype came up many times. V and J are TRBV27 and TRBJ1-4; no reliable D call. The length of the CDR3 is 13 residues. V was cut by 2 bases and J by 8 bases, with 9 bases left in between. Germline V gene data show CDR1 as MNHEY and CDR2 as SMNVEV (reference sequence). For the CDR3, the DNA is TGTGCCAGCAGTTTAGGTCCATGGGAAAAACTGTTTTTT. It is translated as CASSLGPWEKLFF.

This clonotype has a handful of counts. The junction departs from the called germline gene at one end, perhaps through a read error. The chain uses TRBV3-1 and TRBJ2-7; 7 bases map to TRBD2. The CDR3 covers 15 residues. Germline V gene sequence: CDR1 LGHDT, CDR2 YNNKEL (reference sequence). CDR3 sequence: CASSPVLANTYERYF. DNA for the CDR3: TGTGCCAGCAGCCCCGTACTAGCGAACACGTACGAGCGGTACTTC.

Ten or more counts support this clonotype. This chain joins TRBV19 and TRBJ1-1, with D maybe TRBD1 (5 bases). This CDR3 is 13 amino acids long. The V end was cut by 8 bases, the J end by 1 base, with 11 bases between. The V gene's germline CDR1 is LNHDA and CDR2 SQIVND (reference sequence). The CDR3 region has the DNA TGTGCCAGTGAAGGGCAGGGGAACACTGAAGCTTTCTTT. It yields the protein CASEGQGNTEAFF.

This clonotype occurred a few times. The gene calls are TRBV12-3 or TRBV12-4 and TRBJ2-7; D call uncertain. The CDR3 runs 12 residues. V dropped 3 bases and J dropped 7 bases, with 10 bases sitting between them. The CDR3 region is CASSFVPREQYF. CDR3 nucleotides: TGTGCCAGCAGTTTTGTACCCCGGGAGCAGTACTTC.

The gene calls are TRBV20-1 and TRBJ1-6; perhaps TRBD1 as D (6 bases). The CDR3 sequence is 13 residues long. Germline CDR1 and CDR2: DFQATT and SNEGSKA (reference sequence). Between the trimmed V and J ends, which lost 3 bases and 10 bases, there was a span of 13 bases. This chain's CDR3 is CSASLSGGSPLHF. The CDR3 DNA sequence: TGCAGTGCTAGTTTAAGTGGGGGCTCACCCCTCCACTTT.

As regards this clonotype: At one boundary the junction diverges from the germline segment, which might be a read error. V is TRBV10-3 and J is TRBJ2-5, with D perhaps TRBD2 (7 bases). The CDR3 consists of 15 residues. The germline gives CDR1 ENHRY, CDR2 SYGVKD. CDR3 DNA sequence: TGTGCCAGCAGTGACTTCGGGGGGCCCCAAGAGACCCAGTACTTC. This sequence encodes CASSDFGGPQETQYF.

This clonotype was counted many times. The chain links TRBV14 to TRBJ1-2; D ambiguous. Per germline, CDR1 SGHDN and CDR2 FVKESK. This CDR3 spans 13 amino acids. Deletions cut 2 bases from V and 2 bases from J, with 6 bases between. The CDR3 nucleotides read TGTGCCAGCAGCCAAAACCAGAACTATGGCTACACCTTC. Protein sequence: CASSQNQNYGYTF. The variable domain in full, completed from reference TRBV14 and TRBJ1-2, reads EAGVTQFPSHSVIEKGQTVTLRCDPISGHDNLYWYRRVMGKEIKFLLHFVKESKQDESGMPNNRFLAERTGGTYSTLKVQPAELEDSGVYFCASSQNQNYGYTFGSGTRLTVV.

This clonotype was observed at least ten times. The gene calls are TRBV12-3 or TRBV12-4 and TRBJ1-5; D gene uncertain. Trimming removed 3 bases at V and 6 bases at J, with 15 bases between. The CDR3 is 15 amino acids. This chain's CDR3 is CASSFRRPGSQPQHF. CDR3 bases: TGTGCCAGCAGTTTTCGGAGACCGGGCAGTCAGCCCCAGCATTTT.

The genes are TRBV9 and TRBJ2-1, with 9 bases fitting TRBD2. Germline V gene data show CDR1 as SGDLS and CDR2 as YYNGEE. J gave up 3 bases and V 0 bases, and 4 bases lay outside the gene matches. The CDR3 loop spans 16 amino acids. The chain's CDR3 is CASSVVSSGDYNEQFF. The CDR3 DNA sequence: TGTGCCAGCAGCGTAGTTTCTAGCGGGGACTACAATGAGCAGTTCTTC.

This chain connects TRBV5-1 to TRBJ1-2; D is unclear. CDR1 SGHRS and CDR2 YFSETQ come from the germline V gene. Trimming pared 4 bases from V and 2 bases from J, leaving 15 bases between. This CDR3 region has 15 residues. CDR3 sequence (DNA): TGCGCCAGCAGCCAAGAATCCAGGCTAAACTATGGCTACACCTTC. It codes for CASSQESRLNYGYTF.

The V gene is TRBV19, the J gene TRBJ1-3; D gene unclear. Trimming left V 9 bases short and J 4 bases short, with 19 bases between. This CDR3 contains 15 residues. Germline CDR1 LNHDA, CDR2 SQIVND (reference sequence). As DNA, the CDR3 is TGTGCCAGCAGCGTAGAGGCTGGGCGCGGAAACACCATATATTTT. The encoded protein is CASSVEAGRGNTIYF. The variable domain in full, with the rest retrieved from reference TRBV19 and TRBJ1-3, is DGGITQSPKYLFRKEGQNVTLSCEQNLNHDAMYWYRQDPGQGLRLIYYSQIVNDFQKGDIAEGYSVSREKKESFPLTVTSAQKNPTAFYLCASSVEAGRGNTIYFGEGSWLTVV.

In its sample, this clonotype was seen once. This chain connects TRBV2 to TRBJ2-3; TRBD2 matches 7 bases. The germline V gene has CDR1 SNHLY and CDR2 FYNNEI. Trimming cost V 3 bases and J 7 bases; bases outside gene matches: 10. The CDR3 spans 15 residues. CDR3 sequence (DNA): TGTGCCAGCAGTGATGGGACTATTCGGGGACATACGCAGTATTTT. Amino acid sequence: CASSDGTIRGHTQYF.

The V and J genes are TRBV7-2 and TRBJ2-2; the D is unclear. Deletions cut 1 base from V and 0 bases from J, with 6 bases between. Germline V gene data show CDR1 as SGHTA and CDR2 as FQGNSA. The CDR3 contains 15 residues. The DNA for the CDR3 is TGTGCCAGCAGCTTAGACTCAACGAACACCGGGGAGCTGTTTTTT. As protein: CASSLDSTNTGELFF.

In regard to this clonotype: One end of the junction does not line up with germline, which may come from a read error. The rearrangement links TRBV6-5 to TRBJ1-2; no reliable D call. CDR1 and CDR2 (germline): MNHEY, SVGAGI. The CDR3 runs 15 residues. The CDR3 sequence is CASSERRTSRYGYAF. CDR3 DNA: TGTGCCAGCAGTGAGAGACGGACGAGTCGATATGGCTACGCCTTC.

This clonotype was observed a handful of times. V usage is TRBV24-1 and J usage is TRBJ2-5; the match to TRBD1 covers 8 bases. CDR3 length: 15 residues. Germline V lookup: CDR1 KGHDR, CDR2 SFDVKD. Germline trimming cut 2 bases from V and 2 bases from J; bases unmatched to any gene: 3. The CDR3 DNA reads TGTGCCACCAGTGATTATGGGACAGGTCAAGAGACCCAGTACTTC. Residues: CATSDYGTGQETQYF.

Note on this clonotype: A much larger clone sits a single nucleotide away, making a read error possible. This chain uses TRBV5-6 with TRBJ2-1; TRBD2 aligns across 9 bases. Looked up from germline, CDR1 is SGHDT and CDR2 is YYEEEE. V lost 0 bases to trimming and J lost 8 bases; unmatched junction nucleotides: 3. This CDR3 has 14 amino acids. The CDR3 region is CASSLGLADDEQFF. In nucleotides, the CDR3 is TGTGCCAGCAGCTTGGGACTAGCGGACGATGAGCAGTTCTTC.

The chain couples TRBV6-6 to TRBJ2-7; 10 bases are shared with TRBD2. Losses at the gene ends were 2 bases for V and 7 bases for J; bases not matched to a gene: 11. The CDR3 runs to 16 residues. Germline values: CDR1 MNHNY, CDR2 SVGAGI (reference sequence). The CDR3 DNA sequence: TGTGCCAGCAGTTACCACGGGACTAGCGTACCTGAGGAGCAGTACTTC. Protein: CASSYHGTSVPEEQYF.

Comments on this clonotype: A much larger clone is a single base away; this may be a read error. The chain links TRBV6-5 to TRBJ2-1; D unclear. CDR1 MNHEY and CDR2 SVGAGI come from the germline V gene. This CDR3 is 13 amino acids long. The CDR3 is CASSYAAYNGQFF. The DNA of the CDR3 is TGTGCCAGCAGTTACGCCGCCTACAATGGGCAGTTCTTC.